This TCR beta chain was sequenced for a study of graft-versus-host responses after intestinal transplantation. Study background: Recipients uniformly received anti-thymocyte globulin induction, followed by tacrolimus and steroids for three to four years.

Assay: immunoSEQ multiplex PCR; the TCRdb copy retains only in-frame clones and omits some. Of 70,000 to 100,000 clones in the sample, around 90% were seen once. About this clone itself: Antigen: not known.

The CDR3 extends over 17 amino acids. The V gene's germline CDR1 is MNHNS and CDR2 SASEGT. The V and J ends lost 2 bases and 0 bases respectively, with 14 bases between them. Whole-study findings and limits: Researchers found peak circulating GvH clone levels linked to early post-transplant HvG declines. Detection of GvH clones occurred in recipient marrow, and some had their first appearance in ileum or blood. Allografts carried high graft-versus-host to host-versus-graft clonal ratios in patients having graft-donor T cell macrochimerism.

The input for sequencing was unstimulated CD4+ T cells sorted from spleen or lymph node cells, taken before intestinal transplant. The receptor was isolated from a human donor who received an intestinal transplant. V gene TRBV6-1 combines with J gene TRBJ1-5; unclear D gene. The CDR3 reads CASSEPLGGYSNQPQHF. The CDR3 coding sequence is TGTGCCAGCAGTGAACCCCTGGGAGGGTATAGCAATCAGCCCCAGCATTTT.